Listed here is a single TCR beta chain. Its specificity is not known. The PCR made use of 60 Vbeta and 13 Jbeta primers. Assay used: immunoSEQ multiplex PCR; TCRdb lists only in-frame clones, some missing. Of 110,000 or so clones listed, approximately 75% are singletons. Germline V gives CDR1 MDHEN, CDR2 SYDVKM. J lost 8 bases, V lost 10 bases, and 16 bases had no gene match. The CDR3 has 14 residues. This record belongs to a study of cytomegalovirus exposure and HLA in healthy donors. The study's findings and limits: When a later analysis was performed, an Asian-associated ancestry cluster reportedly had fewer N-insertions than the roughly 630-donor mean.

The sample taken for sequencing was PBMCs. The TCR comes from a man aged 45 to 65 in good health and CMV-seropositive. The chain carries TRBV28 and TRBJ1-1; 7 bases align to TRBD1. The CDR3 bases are TGTGCCATCAGAGACGATGGACAGGAGAGGGAAGCTTTCTTT. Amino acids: CAIRDDGQEREAFF.